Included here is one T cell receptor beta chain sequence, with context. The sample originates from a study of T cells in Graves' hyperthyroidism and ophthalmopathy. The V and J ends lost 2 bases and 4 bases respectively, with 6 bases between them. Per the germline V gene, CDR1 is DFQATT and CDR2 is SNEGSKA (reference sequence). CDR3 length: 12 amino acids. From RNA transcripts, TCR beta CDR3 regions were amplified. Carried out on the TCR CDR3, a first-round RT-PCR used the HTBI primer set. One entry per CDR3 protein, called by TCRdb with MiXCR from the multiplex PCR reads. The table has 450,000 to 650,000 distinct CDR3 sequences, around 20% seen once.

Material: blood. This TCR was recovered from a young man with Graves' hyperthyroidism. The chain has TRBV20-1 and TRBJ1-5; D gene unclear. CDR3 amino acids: CSARQFNQPQHF. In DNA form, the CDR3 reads TGCAGTGCTAGACAGTTTAATCAGCCCCAGCATTTT.